The 9 T cell receptor beta chains reported below all come from one sample, sequenced in a study. One entry per CDR3 protein, called by TCRdb with MiXCR from the 5' RACE reads. The sample holds approximately 57,000 distinct CDR3 sequences, around 21% seen once. Tregs were sorted as CD4+CD25+CD127-/low cells. The sample comprised tumor-infiltrating Tregs sorted from the breast tumor. These receptors originate from a female donor with breast cancer.

There are many counts of this clonotype. The V and J genes are TRBV10-3 and TRBJ2-5; D could derive from TRBD1 or TRBD2 (5 bases each). This CDR3 contains 11 residues. In germline, CDR1 is ENHRY, CDR2 SYGVKD. The CDR3 loop reads CASGAGETQYF. In nucleotides, the CDR3 is TGTGCGTCCGGGGCCGGGGAGACCCAGTACTTC.

Only a few counts were recorded for this clonotype. This chain connects TRBV20-1 to TRBJ2-1, with TRBD2 matching 9 bases. Germline V lookup: CDR1 DFQATT, CDR2 SNEGSKA (reference sequence). The CDR3 length is 18 residues. After removal of 0 bases from V and 7 bases from J, the junction contained 16 bases not matched to a gene. DNA for the CDR3: TGCAGTGCTAGAGACGCTTTTTCACCGGGACTAGCAGGGAATGAGCAGTTCTTC. Residues: CSARDAFSPGLAGNEQFF.

The CDR3 DNA reads TGTGCCAGCAGGCCCGGGACCTACAATCAGCCCCAGCATTTT. Its translation: CASRPGTYNQPQHF. The chain has TRBV12-3 or TRBV12-4 and TRBJ1-5; maybe TRBD1 (5 bases). V lost 6 bases and J 3 bases, leaving 12 bases between the germline ends. CDR3 length equals 14 residues.

The V gene is TRBV18, the J gene TRBJ2-6; D gene ambiguous. Germline V gene lookup returns CDR1 KGHSH and CDR2 LQKENI. Trimming removed 6 bases from V and 0 bases from J, with 6 bases in between. CDR3 size: 14 residues. The CDR3 DNA sequence: TGTGCCAGCTCGGCCGGCTCTGGGGCCAACGTCCTGACTTTC. This encodes CASSAGSGANVLTF.

The chain joins TRBV2 to TRBJ1-5, with 10 bases matching TRBD1. Trimming removed 5 bases from V and 1 base from J; junction bases left unmatched: 11. The CDR3 runs to 18 residues. CDR1 is SNHLY and CDR2 is FYNNEI in the germline V gene. CDR3 region: CASSHDRGRGGSNQPQHF. CDR3 DNA sequence: TGTGCCAGCAGTCATGACAGGGGGCGAGGGGGAAGCAATCAGCCCCAGCATTTT.

As for this clonotype: A junction end diverges from the germline sequence, so it may reflect a read error. The CDR3 loop reads CASSVGGPMNTGAFF. Here the CDR3 DNA reads TGTGCCAGCAGCGTAGGAGGCCCAATGAACACTGGAGCTTTCTTT. The rearrangement uses TRBV9 and TRBJ1-1, with D hard to call. In germline, CDR1 is SGDLS, CDR2 YYNGEE. This CDR3 region has 15 residues.

This clonotype has more than one count but fewer than ten. This rearrangement joins TRBV7-9 to TRBJ2-3; unclear D gene. The CDR3 loop spans 14 amino acids. Germline-derived CDR1 and CDR2 are SEHNR and FQNEAQ (reference sequence). V lost 6 bases to trimming and J lost 3 bases, with 13 bases between them. The CDR3 region has the DNA TGTGCCAGCAGTTTCTCTGCCGAAACAGATACGCAGTATTTT. Protein product: CASSFSAETDTQYF.

The CDR3 sequence: CASTPDTVYGYTF. The CDR3 bases are TGTGCCAGCACCCCGGACACCGTCTATGGCTACACCTTC. This chain uses TRBV28 with TRBJ1-2; tentative D call: TRBD1 (5 bases). Trimming took off 7 bases at V and 4 bases at J, with 13 bases between the two ends. CDR3 length equals 13 residues. The germline gives CDR1 MDHEN, CDR2 SYDVKM.

Remarks on this clonotype: The CDR3 carries no conserved terminal phenylalanine or tryptophan, so it likely arises from a read error. V gene TRBV20-1 combines with J gene TRBJ2-5; 11 nucleotides match TRBD2. V shed 5 bases, J shed 4 bases, and the junction held 6 bases outside the gene matches. The CDR3 runs 14 residues. CDR1 and CDR2 (germline): DFQATT, SNEGSKA (reference sequence). CDR3 sequence: CSAPPSGRLETQYY. CDR3 DNA: TGCAGTGCTCCGCCTAGCGGGAGGCTAGAGACCCAGTACTAC.